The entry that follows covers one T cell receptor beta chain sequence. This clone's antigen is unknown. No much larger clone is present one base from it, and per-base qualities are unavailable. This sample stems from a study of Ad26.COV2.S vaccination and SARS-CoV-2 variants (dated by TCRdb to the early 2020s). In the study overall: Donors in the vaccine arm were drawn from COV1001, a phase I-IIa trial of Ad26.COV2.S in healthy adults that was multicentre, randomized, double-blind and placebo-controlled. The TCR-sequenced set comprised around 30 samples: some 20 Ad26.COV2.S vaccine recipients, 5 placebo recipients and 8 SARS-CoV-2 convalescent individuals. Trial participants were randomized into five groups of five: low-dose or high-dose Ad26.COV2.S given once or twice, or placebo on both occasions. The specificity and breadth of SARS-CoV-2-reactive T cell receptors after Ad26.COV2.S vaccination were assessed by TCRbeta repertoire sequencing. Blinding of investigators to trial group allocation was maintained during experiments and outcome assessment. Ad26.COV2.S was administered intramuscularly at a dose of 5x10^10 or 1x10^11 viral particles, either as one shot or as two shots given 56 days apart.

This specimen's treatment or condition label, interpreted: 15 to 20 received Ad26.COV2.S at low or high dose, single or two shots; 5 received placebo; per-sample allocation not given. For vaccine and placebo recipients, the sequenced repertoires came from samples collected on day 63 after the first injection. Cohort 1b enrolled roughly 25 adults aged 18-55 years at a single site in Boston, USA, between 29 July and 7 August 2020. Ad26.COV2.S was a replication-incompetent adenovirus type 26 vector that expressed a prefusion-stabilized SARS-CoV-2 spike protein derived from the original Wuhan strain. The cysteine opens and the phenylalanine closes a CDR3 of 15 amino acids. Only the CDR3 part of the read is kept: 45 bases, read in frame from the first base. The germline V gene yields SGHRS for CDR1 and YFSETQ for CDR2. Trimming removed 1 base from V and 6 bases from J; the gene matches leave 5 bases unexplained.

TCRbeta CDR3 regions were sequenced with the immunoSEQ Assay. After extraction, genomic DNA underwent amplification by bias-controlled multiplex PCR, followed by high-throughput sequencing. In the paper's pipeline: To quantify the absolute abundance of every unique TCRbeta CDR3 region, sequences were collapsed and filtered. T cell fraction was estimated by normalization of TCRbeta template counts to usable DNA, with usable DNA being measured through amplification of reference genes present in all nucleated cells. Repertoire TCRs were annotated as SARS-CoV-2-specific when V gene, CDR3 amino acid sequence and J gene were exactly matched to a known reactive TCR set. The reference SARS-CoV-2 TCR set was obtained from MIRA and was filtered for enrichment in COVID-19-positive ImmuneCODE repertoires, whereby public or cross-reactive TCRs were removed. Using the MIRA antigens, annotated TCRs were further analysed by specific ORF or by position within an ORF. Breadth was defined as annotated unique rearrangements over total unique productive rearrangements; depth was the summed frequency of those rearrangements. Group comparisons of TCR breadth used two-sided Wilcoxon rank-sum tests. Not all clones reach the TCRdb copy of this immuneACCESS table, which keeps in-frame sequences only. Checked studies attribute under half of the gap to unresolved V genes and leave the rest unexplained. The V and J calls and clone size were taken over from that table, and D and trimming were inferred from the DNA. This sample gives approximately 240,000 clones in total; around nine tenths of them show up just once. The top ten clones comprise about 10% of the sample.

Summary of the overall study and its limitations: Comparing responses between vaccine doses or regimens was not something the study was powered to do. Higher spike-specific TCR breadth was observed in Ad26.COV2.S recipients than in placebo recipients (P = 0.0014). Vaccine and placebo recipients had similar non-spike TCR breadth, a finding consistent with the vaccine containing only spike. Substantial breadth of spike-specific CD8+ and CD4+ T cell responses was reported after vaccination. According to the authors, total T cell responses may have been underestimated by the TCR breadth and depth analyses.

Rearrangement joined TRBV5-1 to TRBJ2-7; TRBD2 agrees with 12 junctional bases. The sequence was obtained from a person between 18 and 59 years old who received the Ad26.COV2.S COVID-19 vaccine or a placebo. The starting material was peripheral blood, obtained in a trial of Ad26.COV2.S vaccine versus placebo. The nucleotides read TGCGCCAGCAGCTTGACTAGCGGGGGGAACGGCGAGCAGTACTTC. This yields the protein CASSLTSGGNGEQYF.